The next 24 T cell receptor beta chains were all read from a single sample in a study of CD8+CD57+ T cells in acquired aplastic anemia. TCR beta VDJ and CDR3 were profiled, and genomic DNA was the template. TCRdb re-analysed the reads in MiXCR, keeping a single row per CDR3 protein. The sample records 150,000 to 200,000 distinct CDR3 sequences, roughly 48% being singletons. Only patients with CD8+CD57+ cell expansion on flow cytometry were chosen for sequencing. Sequencing input: sorted CD4+, CD8+, or CD8+CD57+ T cells (not recorded which) from PBMCs. These receptors were taken from a human donor with aplastic anemia.

The chain has TRBV7-8 and TRBJ2-7; 7 nucleotides align to TRBD1. The CDR3 totals 14 residues. From germline, CDR1 is SGHVS and CDR2 FQNEAQ. V shed 5 bases, J shed 10 bases, and the junction held 14 bases outside the gene matches. The CDR3 here is CASSATDGTDLQYF. DNA of the CDR3: TGTGCCAGCAGCGCAACCGACGGGACAGACCTTCAGTACTTC.

This clonotype has ten or more counts. The chain is built from TRBV7-9 and TRBJ2-3; 9 nucleotides align to TRBD1. The V segment lost 4 bases and the J segment 2 bases; nucleotides outside the gene matches: 4. This CDR3 is 15 amino acids long. Germline lookup yields CDR1 SEHNR and CDR2 FQNEAQ (reference sequence). The CDR3, as DNA: TGTGCCAGCAGCTCGGGACAGGGAAACACAGATACGCAGTATTTT. It codes for CASSSGQGNTDTQYF.

The chain couples TRBV7-9 to TRBJ2-3; D unresolved. Trimming removed 5 bases from V and 6 bases from J, with 9 bases in between. Germline assignment: CDR1 SEHNR and CDR2 FQNEAQ (reference sequence). The CDR3 has 12 residues. This CDR3 reads CASSVTADTQYF. The CDR3 coding sequence is TGTGCCAGCAGCGTAACGGCGGATACGCAGTATTTT.

This clonotype was picked up a small number of times. The rearrangement uses TRBV30 and TRBJ1-1; tentatively, D is TRBD1 (5 bases). Germline V CDR1 and CDR2: GTSNPN, SVGIG (reference sequence). V was cut by 7 bases and J by 0 bases, with 12 bases left in between. The CDR3 is 13 residues long. The CDR3 DNA sequence: TGTGCCTCGGACGGACAACTGAACACTGAAGCTTTCTTT. This codes for CASDGQLNTEAFF.

Ten or more counts support this clonotype. This sequence joins TRBV9 and TRBJ2-1, with 7 bases aligning to TRBD1. The CDR3 loop spans 16 amino acids. CDR1 SGDLS and CDR2 YYNGEE come from the germline V gene. J gave up 0 bases and V 0 bases, and 3 bases lay outside the gene matches. Here the CDR3 DNA reads TGTGCCAGCAGCGTAGACAGGGGCCCCTCCTACAATGAGCAGTTCTTC. Encoded protein: CASSVDRGPSYNEQFF.

As regards this clonotype: A much more abundant neighbour one base away suggests this may be a read error. This rearrangement joins TRBV6-5 to TRBJ1-4; the D is unclear. This CDR3 region has 14 residues. Trimming cost V 0 bases and J 8 bases, with 10 bases left between them. Germline V gene data show CDR1 as MNHEY and CDR2 as SVGAGI. The CDR3 DNA sequence: TGTGCCAGCAGTTACTCTAGGGTGGACGAAAAACTGTTTTTT. Translated, it gives CASSYSRVDEKLFF.

As for this clonotype: A much larger clone lies a single base off, so this may be a read error. V and J are TRBV9 and TRBJ2-3; tentatively, D is TRBD1 (5 bases). The end of the DNA fits TRBJ1-5 better, so the J call may be wrong. Germline loops: CDR1 SGDLS, CDR2 YYNGEE. The CDR3 loop spans 14 amino acids. CDR3 protein: CASSSGTSGDTQHF. The CDR3 DNA reads as TGTGCCAGCAGCTCCGGGACTAGCGGAGATACGCAGCATTTT.

A single count supports this clonotype. This chain joins TRBV20-1 and TRBJ2-2; 13 bases match TRBD2. CDR1 is DFQATT, CDR2 SNEGSKA, per germline (reference sequence). V shed 6 bases and J 6 bases; nucleotides not matched to a gene: 7. The CDR3 sequence is 15 residues long. The CDR3 loop is CSARGLAGESGELFF. In nucleotides, the CDR3 is TGCAGTGCGCGTGGACTAGCGGGAGAGTCCGGGGAGCTGTTTTTT.

This clonotype was detected many times. CDR3 DNA sequence: TGCGCCAGCAGCTTGTTGGGACTAGCGCCGATCGAGCAGTTCTTC. It codes for CASSLLGLAPIEQFF. The chain combines TRBV5-1 with TRBJ2-1; 10 bases match TRBD2. With 1 base clipped from V and 10 bases from J, the junction kept 8 bases outside the gene matches. The germline V gene encodes CDR1 SGHRS and CDR2 YFSETQ. The CDR3 contains 15 residues.

The V call is TRBV20-1, the J call TRBJ2-7; maybe TRBD2 (5 bases). Deletions cut 5 bases from V and 3 bases from J, with 14 bases between. This CDR3 comprises 13 residues. CDR1 DFQATT and CDR2 SNEGSKA come from the germline V gene (reference sequence). CDR3 DNA sequence: TGCAGTGCTCTCCACGGGATCAACTACGAGCAGTACTTC. Its translation is CSALHGINYEQYF.

The genes are TRBV25-1 and TRBJ1-1, with a tentative D call TRBD1 (5 bases). The germline CDR1 and CDR2 sequences are MGHDK and SYGVNS. The CDR3 consists of 15 residues. V was trimmed by 5 bases and J by 1 base, leaving 14 bases between them. The CDR3 coding sequence is TGTGCCAGCAGTAGGGATAACACAGGGAACACTGAAGCTTTCTTT. Encoded protein: CASSRDNTGNTEAFF.

This clonotype appeared many times. J is TRBJ1-2 and V is TRBV6-1, with D perhaps matching TRBD1 (5 bases). Germline V gene lookup returns CDR1 MNHNS and CDR2 SASEGT. This CDR3 spans 12 amino acids. Trimming cost V 6 bases and J 4 bases, with 9 bases left between them. CDR3 nucleotides: TGTGCCAGCAGCCGAGGGGTCTATGGCTACACCTTC. It translates to CASSRGVYGYTF.

Concerning this clonotype itself: A much larger clone lies a single base off, so this may be a read error. This sequence joins TRBV6-1 and TRBJ2-7; D is possibly TRBD1 (5 bases). V dropped 3 bases and J dropped 3 bases, with 12 bases sitting between them. Per the germline V gene, CDR1 is MNHNS and CDR2 is SASEGT. The CDR3 is 14 residues long. This chain's CDR3 is CASSDWTQIYEQYF. CDR3 nucleotides: TGTGCCAGCAGTGATTGGACACAAATCTACGAGCAGTACTTC.

The chain combines TRBV7-8 with TRBJ1-2; possibly TRBD1 for D (5 bases). The V end was cut by 6 bases, the J end by 8 bases, with 16 bases between. This CDR3 is built from 13 residues. CDR1 and CDR2 (germline): SGHVS, FQNEAQ. The CDR3 here is CASRKQEVEGYTF. CDR3 sequence (DNA): TGTGCCAGCAGGAAACAGGAGGTTGAGGGCTACACCTTC.

The chain couples TRBV27 to TRBJ2-3; 8 positions agree with TRBD2. The CDR3 has 16 residues. The germline CDR1 and CDR2 sequences are MNHEY and SMNVEV (reference sequence). Trimming took 7 bases from V and 3 from J; bases not matched to a gene: 12. CDR3 amino acids: CASTAGIGGGTDTQYF. The DNA of the CDR3 is TGTGCCAGCACCGCGGGGATCGGGGGGGGGACAGATACGCAGTATTTT.

CDR3 coding DNA: TGTGCCAGCTTGGGGGGGGACAGGGTTTTCGAGCAGTACTTC. Its protein product is CASLGGDRVFEQYF. This chain joins TRBV7-2 and TRBJ2-7, with 9 bases matching TRBD1. Trimming took 8 bases from V and 6 from J; bases not matched to a gene: 11. CDR1 is SGHTA, CDR2 FQGNSA, per germline. This CDR3 has 14 residues. Full variable domain (remainder filled in from reference TRBV7-2 and TRBJ2-7): GAGVSQSPSNKVTEKGKDVELRCDPISGHTALYWYRQSLGQGLEFLIYFQGNSAPDKSGLPSDRFSAERTGGSVSTLTIQRTQQEDSAVYLCASLGGDRVFEQYFGPGTRLTVT.

V usage is TRBV7-6 and J usage is TRBJ2-5; no firm D call. The CDR3 runs to 15 residues. Germline assignment: CDR1 SGHVS and CDR2 FNYEAQ. V lost 3 bases to trimming and J lost 5 bases, with 16 bases between them. The CDR3 loop reads CASSFSSGTPETQYF. The CDR3 nucleotides are TGTGCCAGCAGCTTTTCCTCCGGAACTCCCGAGACCCAGTACTTC.

This chain links TRBV3-1 with TRBJ1-1; TRBD1 aligns across 9 bases. This CDR3 is built from 18 residues. J gave up 2 bases and V 0 bases, and 10 bases lay outside the gene matches. From germline, CDR1 is LGHDT and CDR2 YNNKEL (reference sequence). Written as DNA, the CDR3 is TGTGCCAGCAGCCAAGAGGGGACAGGGAGGGGTGGAAACACTGAAGCTTTCTTT. Protein product: CASSQEGTGRGGNTEAFF.

This chain links TRBV2 with TRBJ1-6; D ambiguous. Germline V lookup: CDR1 SNHLY, CDR2 FYNNEI. CDR3 size: 14 residues. Trimming removed 5 bases from V and 8 bases from J, with 13 bases in between. This CDR3 is CASSPERDHSPLHF. The DNA for the CDR3 is TGTGCCAGCAGTCCGGAGAGGGATCATTCACCCCTCCACTTT. The whole variable domain, filled in from reference TRBV2 and TRBJ1-6, reads EPEVTQTPSHQVTQMGQEVILRCVPISNHLYFYWYRQILGQKVEFLVSFYNNEISEKSEIFDDQFSVERPDGSNFTLKIRSTKLEDSAMYFCASSPERDHSPLHFGNGTRLTVT.

Only a few counts were recorded for this clonotype. This rearrangement joins TRBV28 to TRBJ2-2; D is unresolved. V dropped 7 bases and J dropped 2 bases, with 11 bases sitting between them. CDR3 length: 14 amino acids. CDR1 MDHEN and CDR2 SYDVKM come from the germline V gene. CDR3 in amino acids: CASNHRANTGELFF. CDR3 coding DNA: TGTGCCAGCAATCATAGGGCTAACACCGGGGAGCTGTTTTTT. The whole variable domain, remainder taken from reference TRBV28 and TRBJ2-2, is DVKVTQSSRYLVKRTGEKVFLECVQDMDHENMFWYRQDPGLGLRLIYFSYDVKMKEKGDIPEGYSVSREKKERFSLILESASTNQTSMYLCASNHRANTGELFFGEGSRLTVL.

This clonotype occurred many times. An end of the junction differs from the germline gene, which may be a read error. The chain carries TRBV7-7 and TRBJ1-2, with D possibly being TRBD1 (6 bases). The CDR3 covers 15 residues. From germline, CDR1 is SSHAT and CDR2 FNYEAQ (reference sequence). The CDR3 here is CASSWGAAAPGGYTF. The CDR3 DNA is TGTGCTAGCAGCTGGGGGGCGGCGGCACCGGGGGGCTACACCTTC.

In this sample, this clonotype turned up a few times. An end of the junction does not agree with germline; a read error may underlie this. J is TRBJ2-1 and V is TRBV15; the match to TRBD2 covers 7 bases. Germline V gene data show CDR1 as LNHNV and CDR2 as YYDKDF (reference sequence). CDR3 length: 15 residues. In nucleotides, the CDR3 is TGTGCCACCAGCAGCGAGCGGGGTAGGAACAATGAGCAGTTATTC. This translates into CATSSERGRNNEQLF.

This clonotype was recorded at least ten times. The CDR3 spells CASSLTGGATGELFF. As DNA, the CDR3 is TGTGCCAGCAGTTTAACGGGAGGGGCCACCGGGGAGCTGTTTTTT. The chain recombines TRBV12-3 or TRBV12-4 with TRBJ2-2, with TRBD2 identical over 8 bases. Trimming cost V 2 bases and J 4 bases; bases outside gene matches: 3. The CDR3 runs 15 residues.

Written as DNA, the CDR3 is TGTGCCACCAGCGGAGGGACAGGGGACGGTCAGCCCCAGCATTTT. It specifies CATSGGTGDGQPQHF. The chain is built from TRBV24-1 and TRBJ1-5, with 10 bases lining up with TRBD1. CDR1 is KGHDR, CDR2 SFDVKD, per germline. The CDR3 extends over 15 amino acids. J gave up 6 bases and V 7 bases, and 8 bases lay outside the gene matches.